Listed below are T cell receptor beta chains from one sample, sequenced in a study of blood T cells in healthy people across ages. In TCRdb, the 5' RACE reads were re-called with MiXCR into one record per CDR3 protein. Of some 1,800,000 distinct CDR3 sequences detected, about two fifths appear once; the ten largest clones hold under 30%. Sequencing was done on a sample of blood. The receptors stem from a human donor in good health. Both conserved end residues are part of each CDR3. A D gene is named only where the DNA matches it firmly. Clone size is shown for a subset of rows, as once, few, many or a class of expanded clone.

>few|-|TRBV29-1|TRBJ1-1
CSGVPDTEAFF
TGCAGCGGAGTACCGGACACTGAAGCTTTCTTT
>few|-|TRBV18|TRBJ2-5
CASSPVLGGKETQYF
TGTGCCAGCTCACCGGTCTTGGGGGGCAAAGAGACCCAGTACTTC
>-|-|TRBV7-9|TRBJ2-7
CASSLSTQNHEQYF
TGTGCCAGCAGCTTAAGTACACAGAACCACGAGCAGTACTTC
>-|-|TRBV9|TRBJ1-6
CASSVSDSPLHF
TGTGCCAGCAGCGTATCCGATTCACCCCTCCACTTT
>many|-|TRBV29-1|TRBJ1-1
CSVGGDYLEAFF
TGCAGCGTGGGAGGGGACTACCTTGAAGCTTTCTTT
>-|TRBD1|TRBV24-1|TRBJ2-5
CATSEVDRGVEETQYF
TGTGCCACCAGTGAAGTTGACAGGGGAGTCGAAGAGACCCAGTACTTC
>-|-|TRBV12-3/TRBV12-4|TRBJ2-3
CASSLGVRGATQYF
TGTGCCAGCAGTTTGGGGGTGAGGGGGGCCACGCAGTATTTT
>few|-|TRBV4-3|TRBJ2-5
CASSQGPGLETQYF
TGCGCCAGCAGCCAAGGGCCGGGCTTAGAGACCCAGTACTTC
>-|-|TRBV4-1|TRBJ1-1
CASSQDEAVNTEAFF
TGCGCCAGCAGCCAAGACGAGGCGGTGAACACTGAAGCTTTCTTT
>-|TRBD1|TRBV12-3/TRBV12-4|TRBJ1-2
CASSLAGQGDGYTF
TGTGCCAGCAGTTTAGCGGGACAGGGGGATGGCTACACCTTC
>-|TRBD1|TRBV15|TRBJ2-1
CATSTGTGDNEQFF
TGTGCCACCAGCACCGGGACAGGGGACAATGAGCAGTTCTTC
>-|TRBD2|TRBV3-1|TRBJ2-1
CASSPPPGLAGVGEQFF
TGTGCCAGCAGCCCTCCTCCGGGGCTAGCGGGGGTAGGTGAGCAGTTCTTC
>-|TRBD2|TRBV5-1|TRBJ2-7
CASSLVAGGIYEQYF
TGCGCCAGCAGCTTGGTAGCGGGGGGAATCTACGAGCAGTACTTC
>-|TRBD1|TRBV12-3/TRBV12-4|TRBJ2-1
CASSSGTEMNEQFF
TGTGCCAGCAGCTCCGGGACAGAGATGAATGAGCAGTTCTTC
>-|-|TRBV20-1|TRBJ2-7
CSATPRGTPYEQYF
TGCAGTGCCACCCCTCGGGGGACGCCCTACGAGCAGTACTTC
>-|-|TRBV20-1|TRBJ1-5
CSANSWGTLFAGQPRHF
TGCAGTGCCAATTCATGGGGGACGTTGTTCGCGGGTCAGCCCCGGCATTTT
>many|-|TRBV12-3/TRBV12-4|TRBJ1-6
CASSFTNSPLHF
TGTGCCAGCAGCTTTACAAATTCACCCCTCCACTTT